Shown below are 14 T cell receptor beta chains from a single sample sequenced in a study of Ad26.COV2.S vaccination and SARS-CoV-2 variants. This table comes from immunoSEQ multiplex PCR, and its TCRdb copy is limited to in-frame clones, with some not included. The table records about 430,000 clones, 75% to 95% of them present only once. The treatment here: around 19 received Ad26.COV2.S at low or high dose, single or two shots; five or six received placebo; per-sample allocation not given. Sampling took place 63 days after the first vaccine or placebo injection. The sequenced sample was peripheral blood, obtained in a trial of Ad26.COV2.S vaccine versus placebo. These receptors all stem from a person between 18 and 60 years old who received the Ad26.COV2.S COVID-19 vaccine or a placebo.

Of note for this clone: At one end the junction does not follow the germline gene, possibly because of a read error. This chain links TRBV7-9 with TRBJ2-7; 10 bases map to TRBD1. CDR1 and CDR2 from the germline V gene are SEHNR and FQNEAQ (reference sequence). CDR3 length: 16 residues. The CDR3 region has the DNA TGTGCCAGCAGTTTAGACCGGACAGGGGGAAGATACGAGCAGTACTTC. Translation gives CASSLDRTGGRYEQYF.

This chain uses TRBV19 with TRBJ2-1; TRBD2 matches at 12 bases. V shed 6 bases and J 9 bases; nucleotides not matched to a gene: 9. The CDR3 has 15 amino acids. Germline V gives CDR1 LNHDA, CDR2 SQIVND (reference sequence). The CDR3 nucleotides are TGTGCCAGTAGCGAATCTAGCGGGAGGGTAAGTGAGCAGTTCTTC. Translating gives CASSESSGRVSEQFF. Full variable domain (remainder filled in from reference TRBV19 and TRBJ2-1): DGGITQSPKYLFRKEGQNVTLSCEQNLNHDAMYWYRQDPGQGLRLIYYSQIVNDFQKGDIAEGYSVSREKKESFPLTVTSAQKNPTAFYLCASSESSGRVSEQFFGPGTRLTVL.

The V and J genes are TRBV7-6 and TRBJ2-5; D call uncertain. This CDR3 is 13 amino acids long. Trimming shortened V by 1 base and J by 1 base, and 4 bases separated the two germline ends. The germline CDR1 and CDR2 sequences are SGHVS and FNYEAQ. The CDR3 sequence is CASSLDSQETQYF. The CDR3 region has the DNA TGTGCCAGCAGCTTAGACAGCCAAGAGACCCAGTACTTC.

The chain has TRBV30 and TRBJ1-1, with D unclear. This CDR3 has 13 residues. Deletions cut 1 base from V and 1 base from J, with 7 bases between. CDR1 and CDR2 from the germline V gene are GTSNPN and SVGIG (reference sequence). This chain's CDR3 is CAWSAWPNTEAFF. The CDR3, as DNA: TGTGCCTGGAGTGCGTGGCCGAACACTGAAGCTTTCTTT. The full variable domain, its missing parts supplied by reference TRBV30 and TRBJ1-1, is SQTIHQWPATLVQPVGSPLSLECTVEGTSNPNLYWYRQAAGRGLQLLFYSVGIGQISSEVPQNLSASRPQDRQFILSSKKLLLSDSGFYLCAWSAWPNTEAFFGQGTRLTVV.

V and J are TRBV7-9 and TRBJ2-5; possible D gene TRBD2, 6 bases. The V and J ends lost 4 bases and 5 bases respectively, with 17 bases between them. Germline CDR1 SEHNR, CDR2 FQNEAQ (reference sequence). This CDR3 comprises 15 residues. The CDR3: CASSSRGFERETQYF. CDR3 nucleotides: TGTGCCAGCAGCTCCCGGGGGTTCGAGAGGGAGACCCAGTACTTC.

The rearrangement uses TRBV2 and TRBJ1-2, with 10 nucleotides matching TRBD1. J gave up 5 bases and V 2 bases, and 8 bases lay outside the gene matches. CDR1 SNHLY and CDR2 FYNNEI come from the germline V gene. This CDR3 contains 16 residues. CDR3 sequence: CASSEMGTGVGYGYTF. CDR3 nucleotide sequence: TGTGCCAGCAGTGAAATGGGGACAGGGGTGGGTTATGGCTACACCTTC. Using reference TRBV2 and TRBJ1-2 for the parts outside the CDR3, the full variable domain is EPEVTQTPSHQVTQMGQEVILRCVPISNHLYFYWYRQILGQKVEFLVSFYNNEISEKSEIFDDQFSVERPDGSNFTLKIRSTKLEDSAMYFCASSEMGTGVGYGYTFGSGTRLTVV.

As regards this clone: The germline gene is not matched at one end of the junction; a read error may be the cause. This rearrangement joins TRBV10-3 to TRBJ2-7, with 12 bases matching TRBD1. The CDR3 is 16 residues long. Germline V lookup: CDR1 ENHRY, CDR2 SYGVKD. The CDR3 region is CAISKSGTGGTYEQYF. For the CDR3, the DNA is TGTGCCATCAGTAAGTCCGGGACAGGGGGCACCTACGAGCAGTACTTC.

This clone was seen only once. This sample includes further DNA sequences coding for the same CDR3. The rearrangement joins TRBV5-6 to TRBJ2-7, with 11 bases lining up with TRBD2. The CDR3 extends over 17 amino acids. The V gene end was trimmed by 0 bases and the J gene end by 3 bases; junction bases not matched to a gene: 8. Germline V lookup: CDR1 SGHDT, CDR2 YYEEEE. The CDR3 DNA follows: TGTGCCAGCAGCTTGGTTCTAGCGGGAGGACCTTTCTACGAGCAGTACTTC. Translating it yields CASSLVLAGGPFYEQYF.

This chain connects TRBV28 to TRBJ1-4; no firm D call. The CDR3 is 16 residues long. In germline, CDR1 is MDHEN, CDR2 SYDVKM. Between the trimmed V and J ends, which lost 6 bases and 5 bases, there was a span of 19 bases. CDR3 sequence reads: CASRGWSGGLNEKLFF. CDR3 nucleotide sequence: TGTGCCAGCAGAGGCTGGTCGGGCGGATTAAATGAAAAACTGTTTTTT.

The rearrangement uses TRBV19 and TRBJ2-1; maybe TRBD2 (6 bases). The CDR3 is 17 amino acids. Trimming removed 9 bases from V and 2 bases from J, with 23 bases in between. CDR1 and CDR2 (germline): LNHDA, SQIVND (reference sequence). In DNA form, the CDR3 reads TGTGCCAGGGTAGTAGTTCCCGGGACTGAGCCCTACAATGAGCAGTTCTTC. Protein: CARVVVPGTEPYNEQFF.

The rearrangement links TRBV6-2 or TRBV6-3 to TRBJ1-1, with D tentatively TRBD1 (5 bases). The CDR3 is 12 residues long. Per the germline V gene, CDR1 is MNHEY and CDR2 is SVGEGT. V was cut by 5 bases and J by 11 bases, with 15 bases left in between. CDR3 sequence reads: CASSLSGTWAFF. The CDR3 region has the DNA TGTGCCAGCAGTCTCTCGGGGACTTGGGCTTTCTTT.

In the case of this clone: At the DNA level, this CDR3 is encoded by other sequences in the same sample as well. The chain couples TRBV30 to TRBJ1-5, with 8 bases lining up with TRBD1. Germline assignment: CDR1 GTSNPN and CDR2 SVGIG (reference sequence). Unmatched junction bases numbered 1, after V lost 2 bases and J lost 4 bases. The CDR3 is 13 amino acids. The CDR3 DNA follows: TGTGCCTGGAGTCGACAGGGGAATCAGCCCCAGCATTTT. This sequence encodes CAWSRQGNQPQHF. Filled out from reference TRBV30 and TRBJ1-5, the complete variable domain reads SQTIHQWPATLVQPVGSPLSLECTVEGTSNPNLYWYRQAAGRGLQLLFYSVGIGQISSEVPQNLSASRPQDRQFILSSKKLLLSDSGFYLCAWSRQGNQPQHFGDGTRLSIL.

The chain has TRBV10-3 and TRBJ1-1, with 7 bases identical to TRBD1. CDR3 length equals 13 residues. J gave up 1 base and V 9 bases, and 5 bases lay outside the gene matches. CDR1 is ENHRY, CDR2 SYGVKD, per germline. CDR3 in amino acids: CAIGGQENTEAFF. CDR3 nucleotide sequence: TGTGCCATTGGAGGACAGGAGAACACTGAAGCTTTCTTT.

The rearrangement links TRBV7-2 to TRBJ1-2, with D unclear. The length of the CDR3 is 14 residues. Trimming took 2 bases from V and 6 from J, leaving 13 bases between them. Germline V gene data show CDR1 as SGHTA and CDR2 as FQGNSA. The CDR3 DNA reads TGTGCCAGCAGCTTAAGGTCAGACGGGAATGGCTACACCTTC. Translating it yields CASSLRSDGNGYTF.